Listed here are 4 T cell receptor beta chains from one sample, sequenced in a study of vaccination effects on CD4 cells after COVID-19. Method: immunoSEQ multiplex PCR; TCRdb's copy keeps in-frame clones and lacks some. This table holds tens of thousands of clones, under 80% found once. Expansion of antigen-specific CD4+ T cells with viral peptide pools was carried out by the ViraFEST assay before sequencing. A roughly 11-day culture period preceded the isolation of CD4+ T cells. Negative nucleocapsid antibody tests before and after vaccination confirmed no previous SARS-CoV-2 infection. Their antigen targets remain unknown. The source was CD4+ T cells from PBMCs cultured with SARS-CoV-2 spike peptides, collected before COVID-19 vaccination. All receptors derive from a human donor who received a COVID-19 vaccine.

The genes are TRBV18 and TRBJ2-5; D remains ambiguous. The CDR3 consists of 14 residues. The germline V and J ends were trimmed by 2 bases and 5 bases, with 12 bases remaining between them. The V gene's germline CDR1 is KGHSH and CDR2 LQKENI. CDR3: CASSPEWGTETQYF. For the CDR3, the DNA is TGTGCCAGCTCACCAGAGTGGGGTACGGAGACCCAGTACTTC.

This clone showed up just a few times. One end of the junction is discordant with germline, which a read error may explain. V gene TRBV18 combines with J gene TRBJ1-2; TRBD1 is a possible D gene (6 bases). This CDR3 has 14 amino acids. CDR1 is KGHSH and CDR2 is LQKENI in the germline V gene. CDR3 amino acids: CASSTPGGSYGYTF. DNA for the CDR3: TGTGCCAGCTCAACACCCGGGGGCTCCTATGGCTACACCTTC.

The rearrangement links TRBV27 to TRBJ1-5; no clear D. Germline CDR1 reads MNHEY; CDR2 reads SMNVEV (reference sequence). Trimming cost V 5 bases and J 1 base, with 12 bases left between them. CDR3 size: 15 residues. The CDR3 DNA sequence: TGTGCCAGCAGTCCGAGCGTTGGGAGCAATCAGCCCCAGCATTTT. It yields the protein CASSPSVGSNQPQHF.

The chain links TRBV5-4 to TRBJ2-5, with no clear D. CDR3 size: 15 residues. V was shortened by 0 bases and J by 2 bases, with 11 bases between the two germline ends. In germline, CDR1 is SGHNT, CDR2 YYREEE (reference sequence). CDR3 sequence: CASSLVERAQETQYF. The DNA of the CDR3 is TGTGCCAGCAGCTTGGTAGAAAGGGCACAAGAGACCCAGTACTTC.